This T cell receptor (beta chain) was obtained from a study of blood T cells in healthy people across ages. Study-level points and caveats: Age brought a roughly linear fall in TCR beta diversity measured per million T cells.

CDR3 length: 14 amino acids. The germline V gene has CDR1 DFQATT and CDR2 SNEGSKA (reference sequence). V was trimmed by 7 bases and J by 5 bases, leaving 20 bases between them. It was with a sample-barcoded 5' primer and a J-beta primer mix that a second PCR of about 6 to 11 cycles was run. The authors tagged each cDNA molecule using a template-switch adaptor with 12 random nucleotides. Each CDR3 protein gets one entry after TCRdb re-called the 5' RACE reads with MiXCR. Counted here are some 1.8 million distinct CDR3 sequences, about two fifths occurring once; the ten biggest clones make up roughly 23%. This clonotype appeared a few times. Its antigen is as yet unknown.

The material sequenced was blood. The chain employs TRBV20-1 and TRBJ2-5; D remains unclear. This TCR was sampled from a human donor in good health. The CDR3 is CSGRGAAFGETQYF. The CDR3 nucleotides read TGCAGTGGAAGAGGCGCTGCATTCGGTGAGACCCAGTACTTC.